This T cell receptor beta chain was obtained from a study of monozygotic twins with inflammatory bowel disease. From the 5' RACE reads, TCRdb lists one entry per CDR3 protein and no DNA. The repertoire table contains about 150,000 distinct CDR3 sequences. What was sequenced was blood. The receptor comes from a human donor with ulcerative colitis or Crohn's disease, or a healthy co-twin of an affected twin (not recorded which).

The CDR3 loop is CSAPQDRQPQHF. The chain has TRBV20-1 and TRBJ1-5; TCRdb returns TRBD1, unconfirmable since there is no DNA. The length of the CDR3 is 12 residues. CDR1 is DFQATT, CDR2 SNEGSKA, per germline (reference sequence).